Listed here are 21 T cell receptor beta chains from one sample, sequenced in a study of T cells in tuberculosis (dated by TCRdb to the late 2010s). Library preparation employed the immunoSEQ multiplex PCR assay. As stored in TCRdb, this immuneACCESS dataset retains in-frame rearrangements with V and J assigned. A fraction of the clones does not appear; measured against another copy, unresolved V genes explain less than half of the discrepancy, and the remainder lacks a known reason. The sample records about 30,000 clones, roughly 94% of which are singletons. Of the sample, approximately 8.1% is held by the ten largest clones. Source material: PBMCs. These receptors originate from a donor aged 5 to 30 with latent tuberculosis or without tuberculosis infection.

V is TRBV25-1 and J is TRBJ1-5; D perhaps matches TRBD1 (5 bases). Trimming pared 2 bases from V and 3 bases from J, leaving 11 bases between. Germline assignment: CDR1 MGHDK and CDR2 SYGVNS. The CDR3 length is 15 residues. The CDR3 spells CASSEGGIYNQPQHF. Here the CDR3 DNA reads TGTGCCAGCAGTGAAGGGGGGATATACAATCAGCCCCAGCATTTT.

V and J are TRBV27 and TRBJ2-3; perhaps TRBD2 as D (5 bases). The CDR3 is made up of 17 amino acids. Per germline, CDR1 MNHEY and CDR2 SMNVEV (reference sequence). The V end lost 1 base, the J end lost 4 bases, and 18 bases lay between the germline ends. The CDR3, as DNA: TGTGCCAGCAGTTTATTTGGCCTGGTTGCTAGCCCAGATACGCAGTATTTT. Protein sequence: CASSLFGLVASPDTQYF.

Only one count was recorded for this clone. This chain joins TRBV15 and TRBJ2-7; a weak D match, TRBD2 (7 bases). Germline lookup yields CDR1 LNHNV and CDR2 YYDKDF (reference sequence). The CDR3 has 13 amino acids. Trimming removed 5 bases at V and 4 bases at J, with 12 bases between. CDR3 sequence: CATSPRGAYEQYF. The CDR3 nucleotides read TGTGCCACCAGCCCACGGGGGGCTTACGAGCAGTACTTC. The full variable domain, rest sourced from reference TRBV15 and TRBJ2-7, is DAMVIQNPRYQVTQFGKPVTLSCSQTLNHNVMYWYQQKSSQAPKLLFHYYDKDFNNEADTPDNFQSRRPNTSFCFLDIRSPGLGDTAMYLCATSPRGAYEQYFGPGTRLTVT.

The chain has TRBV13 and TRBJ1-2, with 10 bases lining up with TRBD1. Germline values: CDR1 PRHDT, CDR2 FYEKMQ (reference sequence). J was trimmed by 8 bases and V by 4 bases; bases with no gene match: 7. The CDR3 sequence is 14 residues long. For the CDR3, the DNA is TGTGCCAGCAGCTCCGGGACAGGGGAGTCAGGCTACACCTTC. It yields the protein CASSSGTGESGYTF.

The CDR3 bases are TGTGCCAGCAGCTCCCTCGCACAGGGGGAAGGCTACACCTTC. Translating gives CASSSLAQGEGYTF. The chain has TRBV5-4 and TRBJ1-2, with 8 positions matching TRBD1. The CDR3 runs 14 residues. Trimming removed 3 bases from V and 8 bases from J; junction bases left unmatched: 9. CDR1 SGHNT and CDR2 YYREEE come from the germline V gene (reference sequence).

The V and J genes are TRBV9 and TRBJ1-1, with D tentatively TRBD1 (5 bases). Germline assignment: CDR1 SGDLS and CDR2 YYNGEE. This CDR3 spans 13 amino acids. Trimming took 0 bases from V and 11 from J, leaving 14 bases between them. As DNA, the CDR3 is TGTGCCAGCAGCGTAGGCCCGGGGGGGATCGCTTTCTTT. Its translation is CASSVGPGGIAFF.

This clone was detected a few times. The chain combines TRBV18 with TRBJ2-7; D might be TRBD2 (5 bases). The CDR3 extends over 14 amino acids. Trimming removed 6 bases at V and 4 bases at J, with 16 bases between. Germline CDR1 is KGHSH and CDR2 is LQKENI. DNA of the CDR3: TGTGCCAGCTCTCCCGGGGAATTCGGGTACGAGCAGTACTTC. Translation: CASSPGEFGYEQYF.

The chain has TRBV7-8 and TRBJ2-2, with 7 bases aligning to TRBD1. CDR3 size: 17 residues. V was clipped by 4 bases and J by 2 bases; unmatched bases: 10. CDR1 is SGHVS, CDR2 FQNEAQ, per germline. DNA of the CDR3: TGTGCCAGCAGCTCATCTACAGGGGCCCCTAACACCGGGGAGCTGTTTTTT. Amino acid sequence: CASSSSTGAPNTGELFF.

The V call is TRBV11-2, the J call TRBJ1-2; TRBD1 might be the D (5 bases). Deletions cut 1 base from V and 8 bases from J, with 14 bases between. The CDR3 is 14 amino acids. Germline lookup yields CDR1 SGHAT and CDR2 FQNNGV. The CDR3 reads CASSLVGGTGGYTF. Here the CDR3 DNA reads TGTGCCAGCAGCTTAGTCGGGGGGACCGGGGGCTACACCTTC.

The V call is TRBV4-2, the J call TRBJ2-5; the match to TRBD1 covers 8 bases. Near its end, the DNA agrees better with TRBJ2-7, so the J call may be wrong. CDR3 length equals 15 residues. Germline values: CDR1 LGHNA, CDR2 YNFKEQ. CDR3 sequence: CASSHRKTGAYEQYF. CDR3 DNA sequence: TGTGCCAGCAGCCACCGTAAGACAGGGGCCTACGAGCAGTACTTC.

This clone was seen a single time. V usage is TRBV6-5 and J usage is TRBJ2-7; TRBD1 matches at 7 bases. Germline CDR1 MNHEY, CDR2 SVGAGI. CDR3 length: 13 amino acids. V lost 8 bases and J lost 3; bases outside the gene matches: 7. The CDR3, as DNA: TGTGCCAGCCGGGACAGCATTTTCTACGAGCAGTACTTC. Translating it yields CASRDSIFYEQYF.

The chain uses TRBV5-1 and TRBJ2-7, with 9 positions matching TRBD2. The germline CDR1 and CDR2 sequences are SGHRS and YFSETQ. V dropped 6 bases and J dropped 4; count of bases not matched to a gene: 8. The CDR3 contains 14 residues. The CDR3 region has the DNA TGCGCCAGCAATTTTGCGGGAGGGCCGTACGAGCAGTACTTC. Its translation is CASNFAGGPYEQYF.

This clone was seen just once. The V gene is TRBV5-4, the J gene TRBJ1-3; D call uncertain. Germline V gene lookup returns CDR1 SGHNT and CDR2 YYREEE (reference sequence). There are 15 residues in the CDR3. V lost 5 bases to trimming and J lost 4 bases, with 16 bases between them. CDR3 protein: CASSTSRGMGNTIYF. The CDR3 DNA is TGTGCCAGCAGTACCTCGAGAGGGATGGGAAACACCATATATTTT. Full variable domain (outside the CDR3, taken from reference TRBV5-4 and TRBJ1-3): ETGVTQSPTHLIKTRGQQVTLRCSSQSGHNTVSWYQQALGQGPQFIFQYYREEENGRGNFPPRFSGLQFPNYSSELNVNALELDDSALYLCASSTSRGMGNTIYFGEGSWLTVV.

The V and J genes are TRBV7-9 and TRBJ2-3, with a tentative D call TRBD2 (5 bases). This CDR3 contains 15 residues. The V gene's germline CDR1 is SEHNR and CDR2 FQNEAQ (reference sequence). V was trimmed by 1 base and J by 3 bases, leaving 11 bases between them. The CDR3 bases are TGTGCCAGCAGCTTAGGGGGTAGGAGGACAGATACGCAGTATTTT. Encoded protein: CASSLGGRRTDTQYF.

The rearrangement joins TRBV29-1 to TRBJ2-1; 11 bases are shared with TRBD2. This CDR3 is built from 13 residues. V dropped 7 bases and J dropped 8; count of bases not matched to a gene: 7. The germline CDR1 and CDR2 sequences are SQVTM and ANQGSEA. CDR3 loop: CSAGTSGGDEQFF. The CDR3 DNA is TGCAGCGCCGGGACTAGCGGCGGGGATGAGCAGTTCTTC.

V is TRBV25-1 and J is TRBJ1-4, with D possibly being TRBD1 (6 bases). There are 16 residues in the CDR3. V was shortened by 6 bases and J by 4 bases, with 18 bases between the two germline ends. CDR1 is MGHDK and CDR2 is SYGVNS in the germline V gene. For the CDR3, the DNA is TGTGCCAGCAGCCGGCCTAACAGGGTTAATAATGAAAAACTGTTTTTT. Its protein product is CASSRPNRVNNEKLFF.

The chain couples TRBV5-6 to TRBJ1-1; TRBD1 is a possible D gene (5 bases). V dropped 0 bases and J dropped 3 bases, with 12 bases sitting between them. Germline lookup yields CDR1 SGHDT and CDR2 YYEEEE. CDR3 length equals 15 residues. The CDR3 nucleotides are TGTGCCAGCAGCTTGGTCGGAGGGGCTGACACTGAAGCTTTCTTT. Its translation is CASSLVGGADTEAFF.

CDR3: CARTIRTGENEQYF. In DNA, the CDR3 is TGTGCCAGAACGATCCGGACAGGGGAGAACGAGCAGTACTTC. The chain couples TRBV27 to TRBJ2-7, with TRBD1 identical over 9 bases. V was clipped by 9 bases and J by 5 bases; unmatched bases: 11. The CDR3 has 14 residues. Germline CDR1 and CDR2: MNHEY and SMNVEV (reference sequence).

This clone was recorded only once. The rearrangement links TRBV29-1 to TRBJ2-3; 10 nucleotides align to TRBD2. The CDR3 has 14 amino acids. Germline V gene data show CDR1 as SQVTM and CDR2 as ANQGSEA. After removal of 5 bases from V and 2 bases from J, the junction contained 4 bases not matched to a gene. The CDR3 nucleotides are TGCAGCGTTACTAGCGGGATTTACACAGATACGCAGTATTTT. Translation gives CSVTSGIYTDTQYF.

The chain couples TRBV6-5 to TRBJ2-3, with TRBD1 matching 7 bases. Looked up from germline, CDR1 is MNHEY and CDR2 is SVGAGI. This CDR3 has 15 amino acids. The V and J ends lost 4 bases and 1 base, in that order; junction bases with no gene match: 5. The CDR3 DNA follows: TGTGCCAGCAGTTCCCCGAGGGGGCGCACAGATACGCAGTATTTT. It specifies CASSSPRGRTDTQYF.

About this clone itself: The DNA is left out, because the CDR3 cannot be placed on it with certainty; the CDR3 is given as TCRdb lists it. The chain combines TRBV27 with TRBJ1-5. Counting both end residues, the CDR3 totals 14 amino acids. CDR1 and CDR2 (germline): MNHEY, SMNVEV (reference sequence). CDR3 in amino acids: CASSFLAGREPQHF.